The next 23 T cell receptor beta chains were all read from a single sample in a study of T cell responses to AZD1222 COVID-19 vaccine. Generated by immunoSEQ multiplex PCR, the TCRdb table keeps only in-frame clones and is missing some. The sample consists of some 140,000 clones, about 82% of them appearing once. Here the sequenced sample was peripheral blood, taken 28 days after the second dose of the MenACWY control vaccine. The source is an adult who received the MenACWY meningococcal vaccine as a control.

This CDR3 is CASSTGTSRQTQYF. CDR3 coding DNA: TGTGCCAGCAGTACCGGGACTAGTCGACAGACCCAGTACTTC. The chain uses TRBV28 and TRBJ2-5; 8 bases are a match to TRBD2. The V gene's germline CDR1 is MDHEN and CDR2 SYDVKM. V dropped 5 bases and J dropped 6; count of bases not matched to a gene: 8. The CDR3 spans 14 residues.

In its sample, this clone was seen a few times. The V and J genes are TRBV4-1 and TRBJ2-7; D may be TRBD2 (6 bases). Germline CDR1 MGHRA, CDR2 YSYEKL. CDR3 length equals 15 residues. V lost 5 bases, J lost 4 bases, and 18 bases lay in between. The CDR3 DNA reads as TGCGCCAGCAGCTCCTTATTCCGGGGGTCTTACGAGCAGTACGTC. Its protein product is CASSSLFRGSYEQYV.

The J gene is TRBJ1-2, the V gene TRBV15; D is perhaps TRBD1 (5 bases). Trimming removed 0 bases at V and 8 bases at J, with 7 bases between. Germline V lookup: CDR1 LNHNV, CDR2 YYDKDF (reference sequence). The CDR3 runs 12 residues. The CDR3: CATSRDGGGYTF. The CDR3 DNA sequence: TGTGCCACCAGCAGAGATGGGGGGGGCTACACCTTC.

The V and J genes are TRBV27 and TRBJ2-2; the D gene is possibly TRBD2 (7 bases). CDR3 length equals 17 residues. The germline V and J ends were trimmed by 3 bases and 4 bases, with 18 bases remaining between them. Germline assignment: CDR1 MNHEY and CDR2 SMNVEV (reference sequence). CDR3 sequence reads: CASSFSPGGLFTGELFF. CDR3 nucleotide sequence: TGTGCCAGCAGTTTCTCCCCGGGGGGCCTCTTCACCGGGGAGCTGTTTTTT.

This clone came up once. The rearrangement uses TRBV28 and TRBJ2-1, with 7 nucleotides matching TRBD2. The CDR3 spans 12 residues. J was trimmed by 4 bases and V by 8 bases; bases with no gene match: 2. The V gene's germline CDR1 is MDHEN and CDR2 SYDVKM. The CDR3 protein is CASGGEYNEQFF. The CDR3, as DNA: TGTGCCAGCGGGGGGGAGTACAATGAGCAGTTCTTC.

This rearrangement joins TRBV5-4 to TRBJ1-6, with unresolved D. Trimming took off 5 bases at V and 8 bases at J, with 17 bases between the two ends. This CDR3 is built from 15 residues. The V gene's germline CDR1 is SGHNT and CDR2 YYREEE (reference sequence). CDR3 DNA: TGTGCCAGCAGTTTTTTCGACCCACTTGATTCACCCCTCCACTTT. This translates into CASSFFDPLDSPLHF.

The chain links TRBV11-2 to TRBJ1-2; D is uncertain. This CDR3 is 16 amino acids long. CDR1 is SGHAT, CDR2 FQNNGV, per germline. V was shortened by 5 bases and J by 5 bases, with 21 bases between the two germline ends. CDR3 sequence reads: CASSPRARRVLYGYTF. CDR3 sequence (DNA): TGTGCCAGCAGCCCCCGAGCGCGGAGGGTACTATATGGCTACACCTTC.

CDR3 region: CASKPGQGNYGYTF. The CDR3 nucleotides read TGTGCCAGCAAACCGGGACAGGGGAACTATGGCTACACCTTC. The V gene is TRBV6-5, the J gene TRBJ1-2; 10 bases match TRBD1. CDR1 is MNHEY, CDR2 SVGAGI, per germline. The CDR3 is 14 amino acids. After removal of 7 bases from V and 2 bases from J, the junction contained 4 bases not matched to a gene.

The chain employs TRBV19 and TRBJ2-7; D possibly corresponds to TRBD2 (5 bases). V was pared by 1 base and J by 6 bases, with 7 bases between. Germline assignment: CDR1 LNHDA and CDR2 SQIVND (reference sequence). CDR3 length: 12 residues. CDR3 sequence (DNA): TGTGCCAGTAGTATAGGCAGCGGCGAGCAGTACTTC. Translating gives CASSIGSGEQYF.

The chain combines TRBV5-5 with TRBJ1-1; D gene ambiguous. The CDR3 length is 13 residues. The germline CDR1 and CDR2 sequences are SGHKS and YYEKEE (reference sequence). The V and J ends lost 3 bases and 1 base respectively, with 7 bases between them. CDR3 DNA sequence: TGTGCCAGCAGCTGGAATGAGAACACTGAAGCTTTCTTT. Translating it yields CASSWNENTEAFF.

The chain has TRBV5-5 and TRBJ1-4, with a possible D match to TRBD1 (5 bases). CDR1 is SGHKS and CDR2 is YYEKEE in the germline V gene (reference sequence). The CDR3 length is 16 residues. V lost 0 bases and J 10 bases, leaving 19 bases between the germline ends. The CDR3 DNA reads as TGTGCCAGCAGCTTGGTCCAGGGCCGTGCTGGGGGAAAACTGTTTTTT. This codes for CASSLVQGRAGGKLFF. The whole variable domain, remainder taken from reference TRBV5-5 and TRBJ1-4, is DAGVTQSPTHLIKTRGQQVTLRCSPISGHKSVSWYQQVLGQGPQFIFQYYEKEERGRGNFPDRFSARQFPNYSSELNVNALLLGDSALYLCASSLVQGRAGGKLFFGSGTQLSVL.

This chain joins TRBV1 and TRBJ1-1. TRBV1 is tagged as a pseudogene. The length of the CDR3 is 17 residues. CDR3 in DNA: TGCACCAGCAGCCATTCGGCGCTCGCACTGGGGAACACTGAAGCTTTCTTT. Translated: CTSSHSALALGNTEAFF.

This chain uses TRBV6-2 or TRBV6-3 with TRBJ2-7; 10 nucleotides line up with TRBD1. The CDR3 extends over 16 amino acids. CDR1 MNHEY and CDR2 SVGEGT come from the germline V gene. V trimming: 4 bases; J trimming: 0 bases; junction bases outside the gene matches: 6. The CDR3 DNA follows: TGTGCCAGCAGTTTCGATGGACAGGGGGTCTCCTACGAGCAGTACGTC. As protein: CASSFDGQGVSYEQYV.

This chain's CDR3 is CASSVAAGGTDTQYF. CDR3 DNA: TGTGCCAGCAGCGTAGCGGCAGGGGGTACAGATACGCAGTATTTT. V and J are TRBV9 and TRBJ2-3, with 7 bases aligning to TRBD1. This CDR3 has 15 residues. Trimming cost V 0 bases and J 3 bases; bases outside gene matches: 4. Looked up from germline, CDR1 is SGDLS and CDR2 is YYNGEE.

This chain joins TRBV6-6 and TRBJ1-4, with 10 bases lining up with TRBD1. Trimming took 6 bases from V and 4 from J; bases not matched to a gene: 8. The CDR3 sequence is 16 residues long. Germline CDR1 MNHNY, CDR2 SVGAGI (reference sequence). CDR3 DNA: TGTGCCAGCAGCCTGGGACAGGGGTGGGGTAATGAAAAACTGTTTTTT. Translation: CASSLGQGWGNEKLFF.

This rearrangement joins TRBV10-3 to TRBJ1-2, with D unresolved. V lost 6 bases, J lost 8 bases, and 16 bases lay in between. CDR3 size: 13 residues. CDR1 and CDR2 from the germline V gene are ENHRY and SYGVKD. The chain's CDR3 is CAISTQRLGGYTF. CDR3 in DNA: TGTGCCATCAGCACACAGAGGTTAGGGGGCTACACCTTC.

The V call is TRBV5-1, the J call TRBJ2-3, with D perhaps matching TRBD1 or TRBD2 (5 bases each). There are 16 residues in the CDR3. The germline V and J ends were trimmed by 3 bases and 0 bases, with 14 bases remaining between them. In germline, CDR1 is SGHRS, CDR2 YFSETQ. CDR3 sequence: CASSYRDLTSTDTQYF. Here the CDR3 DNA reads TGCGCCAGCAGCTACCGGGACCTTACTAGCACAGATACGCAGTATTTT.

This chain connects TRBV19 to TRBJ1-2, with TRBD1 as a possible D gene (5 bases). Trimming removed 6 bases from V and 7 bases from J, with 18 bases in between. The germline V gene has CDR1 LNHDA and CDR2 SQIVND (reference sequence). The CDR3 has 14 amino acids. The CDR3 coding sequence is TGTGCCAGTAGCCCGGGGGACTGGTTTGTTGGCTACACCTTC. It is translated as CASSPGDWFVGYTF.

CDR3 protein: CASSPYRVQDYGYTF. Here the CDR3 DNA reads TGTGCCAGCAGTCCCTACAGGGTACAGGACTATGGCTACACCTTC. J is TRBJ1-2 and V is TRBV27; weak D call: TRBD1 (6 bases). With 5 bases removed from V and 3 bases from J, the gap between germline ends came to 16 bases. CDR1 and CDR2 from the germline V gene are MNHEY and SMNVEV (reference sequence). The CDR3 runs 15 residues.

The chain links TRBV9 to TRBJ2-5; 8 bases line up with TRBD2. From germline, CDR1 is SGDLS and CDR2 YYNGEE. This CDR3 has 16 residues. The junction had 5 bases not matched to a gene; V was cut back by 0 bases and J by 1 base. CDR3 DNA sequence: TGTGCCAGCAGCGTAGGGACTAGCAATACCCAAGAGACCCAGTACTTC. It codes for CASSVGTSNTQETQYF.

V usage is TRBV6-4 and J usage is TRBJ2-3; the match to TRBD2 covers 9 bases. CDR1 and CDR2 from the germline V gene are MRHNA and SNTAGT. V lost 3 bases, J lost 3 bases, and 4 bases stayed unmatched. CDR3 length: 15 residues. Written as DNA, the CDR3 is TGTGCCAGCAGTGATGTGACTAGCGGTACAGATACGCAGTATTTT. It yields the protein CASSDVTSGTDTQYF.

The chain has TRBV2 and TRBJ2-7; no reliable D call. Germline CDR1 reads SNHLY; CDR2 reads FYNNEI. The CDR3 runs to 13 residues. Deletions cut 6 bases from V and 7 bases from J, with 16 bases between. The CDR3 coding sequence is TGTGCCAGCAGCCCGGAACGTGGACGGGAGCAGTACGTC. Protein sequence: CASSPERGREQYV.

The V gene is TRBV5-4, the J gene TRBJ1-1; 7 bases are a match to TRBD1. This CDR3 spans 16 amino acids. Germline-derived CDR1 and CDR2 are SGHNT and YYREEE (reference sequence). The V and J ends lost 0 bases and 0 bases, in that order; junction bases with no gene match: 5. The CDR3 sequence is CASSLGQGSVNTEAFF. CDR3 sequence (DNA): TGTGCCAGCAGCTTGGGACAGGGCTCGGTGAACACTGAAGCTTTCTTT.